Sequencing of this T cell receptor (beta chain) was carried out in a study of blood T cell repertoires in COVID-19. Study background: Material from acute and convalescent COVID-19 was sourced from the United States, Italy and Spain. Sources were T cells, B-cell-depleted T cells, or PBMCs; the material itself was cDNA or gDNA.

Followed over time, Seattle patients had been enrolled while infection was active. Authors' analysis steps: Researchers report that nucleated cell counts were estimated from reference gene primer amplification. Sequencing used immunoSEQ multiplex PCR; TCRdb keeps in-frame clones, though not all of them. The V and J calls and clone size are taken from that table; D and trimming were inferred from the DNA. The table includes roughly 190,000 clones, around 84% detected once. Sequenced: peripheral blood. The origin of this receptor is a woman aged 70-85 years with COVID-19, enrolled during active disease.

This chain's CDR3 is CASKEGGSVSPLHF. The CDR3 DNA sequence: TGTGCCAGCAAAGAAGGGGGTTCGGTGTCACCCCTCCACTTT. The chain carries TRBV28 and TRBJ1-6; possibly TRBD1 for D (6 bases). Trimming pared 7 bases from V and 10 bases from J, leaving 17 bases between. This CDR3 contains 14 residues. Germline values: CDR1 MDHEN, CDR2 SYDVKM.